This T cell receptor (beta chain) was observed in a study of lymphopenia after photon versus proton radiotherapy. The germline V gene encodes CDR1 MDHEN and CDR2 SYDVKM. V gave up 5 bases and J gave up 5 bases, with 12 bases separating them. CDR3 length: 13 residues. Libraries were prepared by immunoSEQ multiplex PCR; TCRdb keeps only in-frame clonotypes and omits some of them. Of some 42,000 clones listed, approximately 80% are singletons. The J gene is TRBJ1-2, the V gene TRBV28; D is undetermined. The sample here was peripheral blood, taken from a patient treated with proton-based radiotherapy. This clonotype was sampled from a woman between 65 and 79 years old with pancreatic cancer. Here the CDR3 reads CASSRDPRYGYTF. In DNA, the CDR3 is TGTGCCAGCAGTCGAGATCCGAGATATGGCTACACCTTC.